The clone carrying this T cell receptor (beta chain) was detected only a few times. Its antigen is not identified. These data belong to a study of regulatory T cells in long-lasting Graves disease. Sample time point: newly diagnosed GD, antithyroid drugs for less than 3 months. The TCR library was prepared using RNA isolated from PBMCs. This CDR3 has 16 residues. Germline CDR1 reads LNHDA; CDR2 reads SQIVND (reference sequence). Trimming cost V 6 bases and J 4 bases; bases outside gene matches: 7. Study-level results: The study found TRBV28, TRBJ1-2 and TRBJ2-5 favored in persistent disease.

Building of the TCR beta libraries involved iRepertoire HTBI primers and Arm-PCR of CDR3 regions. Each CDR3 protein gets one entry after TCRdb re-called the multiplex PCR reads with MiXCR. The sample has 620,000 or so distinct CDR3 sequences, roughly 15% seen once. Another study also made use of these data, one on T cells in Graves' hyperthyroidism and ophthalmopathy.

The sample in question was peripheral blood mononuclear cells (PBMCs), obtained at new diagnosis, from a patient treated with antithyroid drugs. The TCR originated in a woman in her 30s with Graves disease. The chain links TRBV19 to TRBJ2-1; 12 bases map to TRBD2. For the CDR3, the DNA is TGTGCCAGTAGCAACTCACTAGCGGGAGGATACAATGAGCAGTTCTTC. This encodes CASSNSLAGGYNEQFF. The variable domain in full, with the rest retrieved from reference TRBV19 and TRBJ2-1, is DGGITQSPKYLFRKEGQNVTLSCEQNLNHDAMYWYRQDPGQGLRLIYYSQIVNDFQKGDIAEGYSVSREKKESFPLTVTSAQKNPTAFYLCASSNSLAGGYNEQFFGPGTRLTVL.